This TCR beta chain came from a study of monozygotic twins with inflammatory bowel disease (dated by TCRdb to between 2018 and 2020). A note on the overall study: A total of some 30 monozygotic twin pairs were included in the full study, comprising nine German pairs (four IBD-concordant, five IBD-discordant) and 19 IBD-discordant Danish pairs. Disease-associated traits were sought mainly through comparisons between IBD patients and their genetically identical healthy co-twins within discordant pairs. Each individual had, on average, about 151 000 unique TCRalpha sequences and 181 000 unique TCRbeta sequences available for analysis.

What the study reported, not specific to this receptor: Background noise and inter-individual variability may have been introduced into the repertoires by the differing immunosuppressive treatments among patients. No single strong signal or clonotype linked to IBD turned up in the results, so the idea that one exists was not supported. Measured by the inverse Simpson index, TCRbeta repertoire diversity was lower in IBD patients than in their healthy co-twins. Concordant and discordant twins showed no difference in repertoire similarity, possibly because of limited statistical power. Compared with healthy twins, IBD patients shared fewer clonotypes with other individuals, and the difference was most pronounced in patients with signs of disease activity. Different T cell subtypes could not be distinguished in the analysis.

The CDR3 goes from the cysteine to the phenylalanine over 16 residues. No DNA is given. The CDR1 and CDR2 encoded by the germline V gene (reference sequence) are DFQATT and SNEGSKA. Library preparation used 5' RACE. For each TCR library, 3,000 to 4,000 ng of total RNA was used. For each sample, cDNA was synthesized in eight separate reactions using SMARTScribe reverse transcriptase. Unique molecular identifiers containing a 6-nucleotide sample barcode were introduced through template switching during cDNA synthesis. Amplification of TCRalpha and TCRbeta cDNA involved two nested PCRs of roughly 17 and 9 cycles, and each PCR was followed by bead purification. Before amplification, the cDNA was treated with uracil DNA-glycosylase and purified using the QIAquick PCR purification kit. The second PCR was the step at which Illumina TruSeq-compatible adapters and sample-specific barcodes were added. TapeStation and Qubit were used to check library quality and concentration, and 5 ng of each library was pooled. Pooled libraries were sequenced on an Illumina HiSeq2500 single-index Rapid Run with 2 x 100 bp reads and custom sequencing primers. On the study's bioinformatics: MiGEC version 1.2.6 was used for UMI-based consensus assembly, which corrected PCR and sequencing errors. MiXCR version 2.1.1 was used to carry out V(D)J alignment, clonotype assembly and CDR3 extraction. To normalise gene usage, clonotype sharing and MAIT/NKT TCR abundance, the top 1000, 10 000 and 20 000 clonotypes in each sample were analysed. After downsampling to 27 000 UMIs, diversity was calculated as the inverse Simpson index using the vegan R package. Paired Mann-Whitney U tests were applied to discordant twin pairs, with Benjamini-Hochberg correction for multiple testing. TCRdb reprocessed the reads, so every CDR3 protein sequence counts as one entry and DNA is not shown. These V and J calls rely on TCRdb rather than the paper's analysis. For this sample, the table gives some 200,000 distinct CDR3 sequences. The top ten clones comprise roughly 1.7% of the sample.

From each donor, an approximately 2.3 ml peripheral blood sample was drawn into PAXgene tubes and stored at -80 degrees C. Total RNA was isolated from whole blood with the PAXgene blood miRNA kit on an automated QIAcube, without T cell sorting. Deep TCRalpha and TCRbeta repertoire profiling with unique molecular barcoding was performed on peripheral blood of monozygotic twin pairs concordant or discordant for inflammatory bowel disease. For every twin pair, smoking habits were documented, and each individual was categorised as a current, former or never smoker. In regard to this clonotype: Its antigen remains unidentified.

The receptor was isolated from a human donor with ulcerative colitis or Crohn's disease, or a healthy co-twin of an affected twin (not recorded which). The V and J genes are TRBV20-1 and TRBJ1-5; checking the TCRdb D call of TRBD1 is not possible without DNA. The sequenced sample consisted of blood. The CDR3 region: CSASEVGTGWYQPQHF.